This passage covers 8 T cell receptor beta chains from one sample sequenced in a study of T cell responses to AZD1222 COVID-19 vaccine. Libraries were prepared by immunoSEQ multiplex PCR; TCRdb keeps only in-frame clonotypes and omits some of them. The table has about 97,000 clones, 90% seen once. The starting material was peripheral blood, obtained on day 0 of AZD1222 vaccination. These receptors all come from an adult in good health.

The V gene is TRBV24-1, the J gene TRBJ2-5, with 8 bases lining up with TRBD1. V dropped 0 bases and J dropped 2; count of bases not matched to a gene: 7. Germline CDR1 is KGHDR and CDR2 is SFDVKD. This CDR3 contains 17 residues. CDR3 residues: CATSDLRADRGQETQYF. Here the CDR3 DNA reads TGTGCCACCAGTGATTTGCGAGCTGACAGGGGACAAGAGACCCAGTACTTC.

The chain recombines TRBV5-1 with TRBJ2-4; weak D call: TRBD1 (5 bases). V shed 0 bases and J shed 3 bases, with 16 bases lying between them. CDR3 size: 17 residues. Germline V gene data show CDR1 as SGHRS and CDR2 as YFSETQ. CDR3 in DNA: TGCGCCAGCAGCTTGGTGGGCAGGGTTGGTGACAAAAACATTCAGTACTTC. Its translation: CASSLVGRVGDKNIQYF.

This clone has only one observation. V usage is TRBV27 and J usage is TRBJ2-1; perhaps TRBD2 as D (7 bases). Germline CDR1 MNHEY, CDR2 SMNVEV (reference sequence). Trimming removed 1 base from V and 5 bases from J, with 12 bases in between. The CDR3 runs to 15 residues. The CDR3 DNA is TGTGCCAGCAGTTTATGGGGGGGGCGGAACAATGAGCAGTTCTTC. Its translation: CASSLWGGRNNEQFF.

V gene TRBV7-2 combines with J gene TRBJ2-7; D perhaps matches TRBD2 (6 bases). Germline CDR1 reads SGHTA; CDR2 reads FQGNSA. This CDR3 spans 12 amino acids. Trimming stripped 3 bases from V and 6 bases from J, with 9 bases between. CDR3 DNA sequence: TGTGCCAGCAGCTTTGGAGGGGCCGAGCAGTACTTC. Its translation: CASSFGGAEQYF.

The chain links TRBV9 to TRBJ2-3; D is unclear. Germline V gene sequence: CDR1 SGDLS, CDR2 YYNGEE. The V end was cut by 3 bases, the J end by 5 bases, with 7 bases between. This CDR3 comprises 12 residues. CDR3 region: CASSAQKDTQYF. In nucleotides, the CDR3 is TGTGCCAGCAGCGCTCAGAAAGATACGCAGTATTTT.

V is TRBV28 and J is TRBJ1-2; 7 nucleotides line up with TRBD1. Losses at the gene ends were 5 bases for V and 4 bases for J; bases not matched to a gene: 13. Germline-derived CDR1 and CDR2 are MDHEN and SYDVKM. The CDR3 is 16 residues long. The CDR3 coding sequence is TGTGCCAGCAGTCAAGGCGGGGACAGACTATTCTATGGCTACACCTTC. This translates into CASSQGGDRLFYGYTF.

Notes on this clone: Compared with germline, one end of the junction differs, possibly owing to a read error. The V gene is TRBV6-5, the J gene TRBJ2-7; 11 bases agree with TRBD1. Germline CDR1 is MNHEY and CDR2 is SVGAGI. This CDR3 spans 15 amino acids. Here the CDR3 DNA reads TGTGCCAGCAGTGACTCCGGGACAGGGGGCTACGAGCAGTACTTC. This translates into CASSDSGTGGYEQYF.

This clone was picked up one time. The rearrangement links TRBV7-3 to TRBJ2-2; D unresolved. V lost 2 bases to trimming and J lost 2 bases, with 6 bases between them. The CDR3 length is 14 residues. Germline CDR1 and CDR2: SGHTA and FQGTGA. The CDR3 bases are TGTGCCAGCAGCTTAGGCTTAAACACCGGGGAGCTGTTTTTT. It translates to CASSLGLNTGELFF.